Presented here are 8 T cell receptor beta chains from one specimen sequenced in a study of cytomegalovirus exposure and HLA in healthy donors. Primers: 60 Vbeta forward and 13 Jbeta reverse. The table came from immunoSEQ multiplex PCR; TCRdb's copy has only in-frame clones and leaves some out. The sample shows about 240,000 clones, approximately 82% of them seen only once. The sequenced sample consisted of PBMCs. These receptors all stem from a woman aged 55 to 70 in good health and CMV-seropositive.

The chain links TRBV30 to TRBJ1-1; D is uncertain. This CDR3 is built from 13 residues. V lost 0 bases and J lost 10, with 15 bases in between. Per the germline V gene, CDR1 is GTSNPN and CDR2 is SVGIG (reference sequence). Written as DNA, the CDR3 is TGTGCCTGGAGTGTATCGGCGGCCTTGAGAGCTTTCTTT. Residues: CAWSVSAALRAFF.

The V gene is TRBV10-3, the J gene TRBJ2-1, with TRBD2 matching over 10 bases. This CDR3 comprises 15 residues. Trimming took 3 bases from V and 7 from J; bases not matched to a gene: 6. Looked up from germline, CDR1 is ENHRY and CDR2 is SYGVKD. In DNA form, the CDR3 reads TGTGCCATCAGTGAAGGGCTAGCGGGAGTAAATGAGCAGTTCTTC. It translates to CAISEGLAGVNEQFF.

The chain links TRBV29-1 to TRBJ1-2, with 10 positions matching TRBD1. The V segment lost 6 bases and the J segment 10 bases; nucleotides outside the gene matches: 8. The CDR3 contains 12 residues. CDR1 and CDR2 (germline): SQVTM, ANQGSEA. CDR3 sequence (DNA): TGCAGCGTGAATAGACAGGGGGCGGACTACACCTTC. Amino acids: CSVNRQGADYTF.

The rearrangement joins TRBV11-3 to TRBJ2-2; possibly TRBD1 for D (5 bases). This CDR3 is 16 amino acids long. Trimming left V 3 bases short and J 2 bases short, with 13 bases between. Germline assignment: CDR1 SGHNT and CDR2 YENEEA. The CDR3 protein is CASSFAGWYNTGELFF. The CDR3 DNA is TGTGCCAGCAGCTTCGCAGGGTGGTATAACACCGGGGAGCTGTTTTTT.

This clone was seen more than once but under ten times. At one end the junction does not follow the germline gene, possibly because of a read error. This chain connects TRBV7-9 to TRBJ2-5, with 12 positions matching TRBD2. Germline CDR1 SEHNR, CDR2 FQNEAQ (reference sequence). This CDR3 region has 19 residues. The DNA for the CDR3 is TGTTCCAGCAGCTTAGCGCAGGGGAGACTAGCGGGAGTAGAAGAGACCCAGTACTTC. Protein product: CSSSLAQGRLAGVEETQYF.

The V gene is TRBV5-5, the J gene TRBJ1-5; 8 bases fit TRBD1. This CDR3 has 15 residues. Germline values: CDR1 SGHKS, CDR2 YYEKEE (reference sequence). Unmatched junction bases numbered 11, after V lost 5 bases and J lost 7 bases. The CDR3 reads CASSSGQGFRQPQHF. The CDR3 DNA is TGTGCCAGCAGTAGCGGACAGGGCTTTAGGCAGCCCCAGCATTTT. The full variable domain, in which reference TRBV5-5 and TRBJ1-5 provide the parts outside the CDR3, is DAGVTQSPTHLIKTRGQQVTLRCSPISGHKSVSWYQQVLGQGPQFIFQYYEKEERGRGNFPDRFSARQFPNYSSELNVNALLLGDSALYLCASSSGQGFRQPQHFGDGTRLSIL.

The chain has TRBV12-5 and TRBJ2-2, with 14 bases fitting TRBD2. J gave up 3 bases and V 0 bases, and 3 bases lay outside the gene matches. This CDR3 spans 18 amino acids. Looked up from germline, CDR1 is LGHNT and CDR2 is FRNRAP. The CDR3 loop is CASGLVGTSGSHTGELFF. The CDR3 DNA reads as TGTGCTAGTGGTTTGGTAGGGACTAGCGGGAGCCACACCGGGGAGCTGTTTTTT.

The rearrangement links TRBV5-1 to TRBJ2-5; D uncertain. Germline V CDR1 and CDR2: SGHRS, YFSETQ. Trimming removed 3 bases from V and 5 bases from J, with 11 bases in between. The CDR3 is 13 residues long. The CDR3 nucleotides read TGCGCCAGCAGCTCAGATCCGCTTGAGACCCAGTACTTC. Amino acids: CASSSDPLETQYF.